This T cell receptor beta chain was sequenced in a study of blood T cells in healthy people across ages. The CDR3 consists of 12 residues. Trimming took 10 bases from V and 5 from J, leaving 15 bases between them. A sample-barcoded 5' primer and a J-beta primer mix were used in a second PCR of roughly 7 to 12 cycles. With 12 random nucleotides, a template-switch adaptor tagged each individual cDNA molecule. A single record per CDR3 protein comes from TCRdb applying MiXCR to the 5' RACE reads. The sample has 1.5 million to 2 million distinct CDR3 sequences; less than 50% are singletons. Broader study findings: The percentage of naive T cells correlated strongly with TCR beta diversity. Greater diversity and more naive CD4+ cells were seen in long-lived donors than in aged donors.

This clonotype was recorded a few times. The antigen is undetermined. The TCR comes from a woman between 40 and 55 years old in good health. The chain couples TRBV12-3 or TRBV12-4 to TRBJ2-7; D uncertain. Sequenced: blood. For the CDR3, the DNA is TGTGCCACGAGGCCTCTCGAGGACGAGCAGTACTTC. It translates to CATRPLEDEQYF.